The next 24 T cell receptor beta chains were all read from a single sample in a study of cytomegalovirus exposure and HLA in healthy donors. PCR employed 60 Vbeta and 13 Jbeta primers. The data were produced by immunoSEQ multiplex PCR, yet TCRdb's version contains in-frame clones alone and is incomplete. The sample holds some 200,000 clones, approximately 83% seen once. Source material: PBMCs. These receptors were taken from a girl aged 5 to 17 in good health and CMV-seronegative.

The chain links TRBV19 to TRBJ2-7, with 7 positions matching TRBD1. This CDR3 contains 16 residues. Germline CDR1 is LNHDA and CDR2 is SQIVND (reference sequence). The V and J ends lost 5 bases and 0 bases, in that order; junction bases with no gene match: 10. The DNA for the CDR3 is TGTGCCAGTAGTGCAACCCGGACAGGAGGCTCCTACGAGCAGTACTTC. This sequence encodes CASSATRTGGSYEQYF.

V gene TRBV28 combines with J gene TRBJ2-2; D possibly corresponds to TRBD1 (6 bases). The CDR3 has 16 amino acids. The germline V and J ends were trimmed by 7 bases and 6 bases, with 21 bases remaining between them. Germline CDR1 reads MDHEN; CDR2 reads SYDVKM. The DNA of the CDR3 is TGTGCCAGCATCCCTAGGTGGGGGCCCTCAGCCGGGGAGCTGTTTTTT. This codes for CASIPRWGPSAGELFF. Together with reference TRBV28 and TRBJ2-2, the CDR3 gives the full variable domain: DVKVTQSSRYLVKRTGEKVFLECVQDMDHENMFWYRQDPGLGLRLIYFSYDVKMKEKGDIPEGYSVSREKKERFSLILESASTNQTSMYLCASIPRWGPSAGELFFGEGSRLTVL.

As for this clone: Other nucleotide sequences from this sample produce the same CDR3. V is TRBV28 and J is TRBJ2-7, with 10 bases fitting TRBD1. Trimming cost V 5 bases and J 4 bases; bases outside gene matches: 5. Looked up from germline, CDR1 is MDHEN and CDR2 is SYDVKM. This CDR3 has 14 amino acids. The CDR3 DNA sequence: TGTGCCAGCAGTCCCGGACAGGGGGTTTACGAGCAGTACTTC. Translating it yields CASSPGQGVYEQYF.

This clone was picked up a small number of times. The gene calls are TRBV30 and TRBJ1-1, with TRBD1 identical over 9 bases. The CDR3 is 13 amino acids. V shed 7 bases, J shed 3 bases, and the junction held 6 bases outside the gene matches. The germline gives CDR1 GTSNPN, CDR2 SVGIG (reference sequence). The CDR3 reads CALDRGIDTEAFF. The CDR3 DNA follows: TGTGCCTTGGACAGGGGAATTGACACTGAAGCTTTCTTT.

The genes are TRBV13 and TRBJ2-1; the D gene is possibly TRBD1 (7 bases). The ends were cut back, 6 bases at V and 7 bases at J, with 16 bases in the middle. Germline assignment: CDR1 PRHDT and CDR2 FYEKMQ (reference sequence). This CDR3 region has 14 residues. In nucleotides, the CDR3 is TGTGCCAGCAGTACCAGGGGGGTGGTGAATGAGCAGTTCTTC. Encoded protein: CASSTRGVVNEQFF. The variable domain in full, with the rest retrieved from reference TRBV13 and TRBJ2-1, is AAGVIQSPRHLIKEKRETATLKCYPIPRHDTVYWYQQGPGQDPQFLISFYEKMQSDKGSIPDRFSAQQFSDYHSELNMSSLELGDSALYFCASSTRGVVNEQFFGPGTRLTVL.

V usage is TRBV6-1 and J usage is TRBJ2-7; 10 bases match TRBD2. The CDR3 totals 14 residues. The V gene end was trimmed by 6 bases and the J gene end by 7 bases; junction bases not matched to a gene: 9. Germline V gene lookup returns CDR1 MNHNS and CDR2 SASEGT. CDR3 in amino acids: CASRRSGRAEEQYF. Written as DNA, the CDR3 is TGTGCCAGCAGGCGAAGCGGGAGGGCCGAAGAGCAGTACTTC.

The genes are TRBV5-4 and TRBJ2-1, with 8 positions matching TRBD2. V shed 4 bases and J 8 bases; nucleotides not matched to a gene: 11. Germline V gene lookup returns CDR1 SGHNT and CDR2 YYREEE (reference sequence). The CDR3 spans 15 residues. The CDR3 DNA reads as TGTGCCAGCAGCCCAGATGCTAGCGGGTACGATGAGCAGTTCTTC. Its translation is CASSPDASGYDEQFF.

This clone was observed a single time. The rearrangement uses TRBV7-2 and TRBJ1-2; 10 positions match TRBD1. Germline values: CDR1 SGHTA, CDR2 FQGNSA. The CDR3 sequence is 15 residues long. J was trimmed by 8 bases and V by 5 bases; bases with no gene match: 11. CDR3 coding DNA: TGTGCCAGCAGCCCAAGACAGGGGGCCGTTCAGGGCTACACCTTC. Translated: CASSPRQGAVQGYTF.

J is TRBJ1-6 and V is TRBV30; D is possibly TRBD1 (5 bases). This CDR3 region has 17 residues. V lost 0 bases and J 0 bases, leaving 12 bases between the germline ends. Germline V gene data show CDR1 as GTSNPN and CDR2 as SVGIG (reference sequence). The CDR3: CAWSVPGLNSYNSPLHF. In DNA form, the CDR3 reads TGTGCCTGGAGTGTTCCAGGGCTAAACTCCTATAATTCACCCCTCCACTTT.

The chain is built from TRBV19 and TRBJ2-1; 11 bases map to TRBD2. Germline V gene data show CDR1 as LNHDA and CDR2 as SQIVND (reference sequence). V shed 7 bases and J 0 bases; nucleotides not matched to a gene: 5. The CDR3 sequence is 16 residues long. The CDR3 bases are TGTGCCAGTACCCGTAGCGGGAGGGTCTCCTACAATGAGCAGTTCTTC. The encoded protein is CASTRSGRVSYNEQFF. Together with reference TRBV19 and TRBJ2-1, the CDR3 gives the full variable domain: DGGITQSPKYLFRKEGQNVTLSCEQNLNHDAMYWYRQDPGQGLRLIYYSQIVNDFQKGDIAEGYSVSREKKESFPLTVTSAQKNPTAFYLCASTRSGRVSYNEQFFGPGTRLTVL.

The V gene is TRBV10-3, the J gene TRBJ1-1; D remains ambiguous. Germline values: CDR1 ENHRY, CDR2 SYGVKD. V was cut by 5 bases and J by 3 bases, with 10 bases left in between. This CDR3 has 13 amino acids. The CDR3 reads CAISTSGDTEAFF. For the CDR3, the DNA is TGTGCCATCAGTACGTCCGGTGACACTGAAGCTTTCTTT.

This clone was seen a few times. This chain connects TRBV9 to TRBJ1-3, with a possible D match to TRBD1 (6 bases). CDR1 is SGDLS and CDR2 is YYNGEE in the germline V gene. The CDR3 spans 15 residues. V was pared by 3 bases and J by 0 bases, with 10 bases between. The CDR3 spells CASSGGPGSGNTIYF. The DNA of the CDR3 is TGTGCCAGCAGCGGGGGGCCCGGCTCTGGAAACACCATATATTTT.

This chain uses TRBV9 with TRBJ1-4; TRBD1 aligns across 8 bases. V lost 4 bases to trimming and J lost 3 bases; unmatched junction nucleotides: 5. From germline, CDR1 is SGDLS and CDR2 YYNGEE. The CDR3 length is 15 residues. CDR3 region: CASSPQGAPNEKLFF. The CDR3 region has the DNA TGTGCCAGCAGCCCTCAGGGGGCACCTAATGAAAAACTGTTTTTT.

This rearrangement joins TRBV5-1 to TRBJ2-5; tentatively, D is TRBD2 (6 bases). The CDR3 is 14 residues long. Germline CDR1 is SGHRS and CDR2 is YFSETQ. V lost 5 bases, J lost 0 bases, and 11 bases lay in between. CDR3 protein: CASRSGSNQETQYF. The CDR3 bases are TGCGCCAGCAGATCCGGGAGTAACCAAGAGACCCAGTACTTC.

The CDR3 DNA reads TGTGCCAGTAGATTCGTCGGACAGAACACTGAAGCTTTCTTT. It encodes CASRFVGQNTEAFF. The V and J genes are TRBV19 and TRBJ1-1; D may be TRBD1 (5 bases). The CDR3 covers 14 residues. CDR1 is LNHDA, CDR2 SQIVND, per germline (reference sequence). Trimming took off 6 bases at V and 1 base at J, with 12 bases between the two ends.

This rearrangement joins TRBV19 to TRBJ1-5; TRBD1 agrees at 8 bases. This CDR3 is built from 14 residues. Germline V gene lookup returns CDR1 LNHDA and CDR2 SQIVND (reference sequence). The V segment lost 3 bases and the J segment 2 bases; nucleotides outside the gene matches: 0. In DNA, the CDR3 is TGTGCCAGTAGTATGGACAGGGGCAATCAGCCCCAGCATTTT. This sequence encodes CASSMDRGNQPQHF.

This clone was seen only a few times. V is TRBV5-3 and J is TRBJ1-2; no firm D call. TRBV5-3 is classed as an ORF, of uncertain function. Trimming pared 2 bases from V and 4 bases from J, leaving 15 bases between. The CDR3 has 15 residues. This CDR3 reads CARSFLTRASYGYTF. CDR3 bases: TGTGCCAGAAGCTTTTTGACGAGGGCTTCCTATGGCTACACCTTC.

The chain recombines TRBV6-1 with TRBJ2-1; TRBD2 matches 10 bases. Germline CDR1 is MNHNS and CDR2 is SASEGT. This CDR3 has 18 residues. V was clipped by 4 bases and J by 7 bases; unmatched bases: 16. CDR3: CASSAWGTSGIISNEQFF. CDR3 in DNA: TGTGCCAGCAGTGCCTGGGGAACTAGCGGGATTATCTCTAATGAGCAGTTCTTC.

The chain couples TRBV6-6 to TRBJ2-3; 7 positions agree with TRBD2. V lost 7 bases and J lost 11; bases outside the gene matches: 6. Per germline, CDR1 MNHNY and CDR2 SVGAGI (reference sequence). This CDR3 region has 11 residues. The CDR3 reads CASTGGRGQYF. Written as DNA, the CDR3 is TGTGCCAGCACCGGTGGGAGGGGGCAGTATTTT.

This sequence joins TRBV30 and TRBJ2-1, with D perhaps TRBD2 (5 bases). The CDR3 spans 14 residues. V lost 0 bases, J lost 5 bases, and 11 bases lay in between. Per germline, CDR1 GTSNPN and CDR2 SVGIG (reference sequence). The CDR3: CAWSVAAVNNEQFF. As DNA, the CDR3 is TGTGCCTGGAGTGTTGCAGCGGTAAACAATGAGCAGTTCTTC.

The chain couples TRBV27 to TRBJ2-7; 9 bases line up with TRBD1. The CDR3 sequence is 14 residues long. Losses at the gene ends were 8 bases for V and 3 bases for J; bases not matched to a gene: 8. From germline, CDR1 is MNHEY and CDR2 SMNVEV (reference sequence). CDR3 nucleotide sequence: TGTGCCAGCTCGGGACAGGGCTTTGGCTACGAGCAGTACTTC. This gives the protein CASSGQGFGYEQYF.

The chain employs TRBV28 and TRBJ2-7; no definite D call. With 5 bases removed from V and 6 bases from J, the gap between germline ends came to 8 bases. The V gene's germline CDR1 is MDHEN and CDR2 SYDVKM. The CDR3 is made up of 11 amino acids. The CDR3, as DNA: TGTGCCAGCAGTGTATCGAGCGAGCAGTACTTC. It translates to CASSVSSEQYF.

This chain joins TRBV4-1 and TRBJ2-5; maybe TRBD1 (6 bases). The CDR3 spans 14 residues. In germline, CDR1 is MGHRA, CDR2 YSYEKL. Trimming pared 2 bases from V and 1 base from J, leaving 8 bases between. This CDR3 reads CASSQMTGQETQYF. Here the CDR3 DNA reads TGCGCCAGCAGCCAAATGACAGGCCAAGAGACCCAGTACTTC.

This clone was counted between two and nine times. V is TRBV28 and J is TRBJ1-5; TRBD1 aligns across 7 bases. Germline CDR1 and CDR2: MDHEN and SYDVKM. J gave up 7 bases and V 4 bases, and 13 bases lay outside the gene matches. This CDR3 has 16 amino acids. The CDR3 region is CASSSGQRGGKQPQHF. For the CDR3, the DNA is TGTGCCAGCAGTTCGGGACAGCGTGGGGGGAAGCAGCCCCAGCATTTT.